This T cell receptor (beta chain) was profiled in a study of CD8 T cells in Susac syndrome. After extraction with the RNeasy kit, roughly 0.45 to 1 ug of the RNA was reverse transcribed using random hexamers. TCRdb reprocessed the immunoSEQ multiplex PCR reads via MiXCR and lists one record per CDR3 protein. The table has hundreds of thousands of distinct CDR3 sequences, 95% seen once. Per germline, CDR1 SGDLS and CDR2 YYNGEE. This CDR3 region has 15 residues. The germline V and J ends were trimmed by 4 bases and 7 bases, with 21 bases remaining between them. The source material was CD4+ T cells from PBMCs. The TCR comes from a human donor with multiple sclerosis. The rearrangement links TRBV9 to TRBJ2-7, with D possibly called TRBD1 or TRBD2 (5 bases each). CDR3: CASSPLGTRAGEQYF. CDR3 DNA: TGTGCCAGCAGCCCCTTAGGGACCCGTGCTGGGGAGCAGTACTTC.